Sequencing of this TCR beta chain was carried out in a study of blood T cell repertoires in COVID-19. Study as a whole: Sources were T cells, B-cell-depleted T cells, or PBMCs; the material itself was cDNA or gDNA.

The CDR3 contains 15 residues. Germline V gives CDR1 SNHLY, CDR2 FYNNEI. V gave up 6 bases and J gave up 0 bases, with 12 bases separating them. Individuals aged about 18 to 89 years were recruited from about two dozen US areas. Assay used: immunoSEQ multiplex PCR; TCRdb lists only in-frame clones, some missing. The data show roughly 400,000 clones, approximately 93% seen once. The sample comprised PBMCs or T cells enriched from blood (not recorded which). This clonotype was obtained from a woman aged 40-49 years who had been exposed to COVID-19. This rearrangement joins TRBV2 to TRBJ1-5; possibly TRBD1 for D (5 bases). CDR3 sequence (DNA): TGTGCCAGCAGGGACACGGACATTAGCAATCAGCCCCAGCATTTT. It encodes CASRDTDISNQPQHF. Full variable domain (remainder filled in from reference TRBV2 and TRBJ1-5): EPEVTQTPSHQVTQMGQEVILRCVPISNHLYFYWYRQILGQKVEFLVSFYNNEISEKSEIFDDQFSVERPDGSNFTLKIRSTKLEDSAMYFCASRDTDISNQPQHFGDGTRLSIL.